This TCR beta chain was identified in a study of OX40 agonist ivuxolimab in advanced cancers. Study overall: Of mixed ages from about 23 to 85 and averaging about 65 years, the group was almost 85% male. Three patients, one with hepatocellular carcinoma and two with cutaneous melanoma, achieved partial responses. Regarding the study as a whole: Expanded clones were, on average, more numerous among CD8+ T cells than CD4+.

TCRdb keeps only in-frame clones here, not all; method: immunoSEQ multiplex PCR. The sample contains some 99,000 clones, roughly four fifths of which appear only once. Autoimmune disease history or systemic immunosuppression disqualified patients. On this clone: What it recognizes is unknown.

CDR3 length equals 15 residues. After removal of 3 bases from V and 6 bases from J, the junction contained 8 bases not matched to a gene. Germline loops: CDR1 SGDLS, CDR2 YYNGEE. The receptor was isolated from an adult with an advanced solid tumor such as melanoma, head and neck, liver or kidney cancer. The V call is TRBV9, the J call TRBJ2-2, with 7 nucleotides matching TRBD1. Sequencing used CD4+ or CD8+ T cells sorted from blood, obtained in a trial of the OX40 agonist ivuxolimab. In DNA, the CDR3 is TGTGCCAGCAGCGGACAGGGAATAGGCTCCGGGGAGCTGTTTTTT. This encodes CASSGQGIGSGELFF.